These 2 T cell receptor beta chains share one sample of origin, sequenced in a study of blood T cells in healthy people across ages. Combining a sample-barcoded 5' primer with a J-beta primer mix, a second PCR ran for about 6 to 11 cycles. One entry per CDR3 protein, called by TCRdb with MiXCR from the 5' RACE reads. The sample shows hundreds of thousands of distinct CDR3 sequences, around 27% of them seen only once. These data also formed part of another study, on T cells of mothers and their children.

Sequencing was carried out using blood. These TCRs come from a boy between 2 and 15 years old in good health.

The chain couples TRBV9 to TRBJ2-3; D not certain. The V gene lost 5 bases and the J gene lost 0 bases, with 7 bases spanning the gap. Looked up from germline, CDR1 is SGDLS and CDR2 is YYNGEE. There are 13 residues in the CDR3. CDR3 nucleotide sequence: TGTGCCAGCAGTGCAACTAGCACAGATACGCAGTATTTT. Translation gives CASSATSTDTQYF.

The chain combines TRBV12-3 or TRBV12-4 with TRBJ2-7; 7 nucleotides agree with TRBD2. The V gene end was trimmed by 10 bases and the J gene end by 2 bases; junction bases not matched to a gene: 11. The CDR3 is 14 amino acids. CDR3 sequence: CATGNGLVAYEQYF. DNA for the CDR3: TGTGCCACTGGGAACGGACTAGTAGCCTACGAGCAGTACTTC.